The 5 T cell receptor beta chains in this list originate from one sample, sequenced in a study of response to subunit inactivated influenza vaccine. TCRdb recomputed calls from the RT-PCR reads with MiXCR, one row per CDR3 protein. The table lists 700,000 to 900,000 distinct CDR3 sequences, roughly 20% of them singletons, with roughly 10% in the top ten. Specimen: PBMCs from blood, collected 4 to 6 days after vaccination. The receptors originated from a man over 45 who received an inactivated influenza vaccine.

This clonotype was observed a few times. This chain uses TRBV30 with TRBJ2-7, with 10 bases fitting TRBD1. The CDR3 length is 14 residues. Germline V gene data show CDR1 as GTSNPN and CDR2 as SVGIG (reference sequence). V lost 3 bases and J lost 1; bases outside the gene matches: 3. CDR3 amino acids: CAWRGQGISYEQYF. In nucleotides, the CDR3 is TGTGCCTGGAGGGGACAGGGGATTTCCTACGAGCAGTACTTC.

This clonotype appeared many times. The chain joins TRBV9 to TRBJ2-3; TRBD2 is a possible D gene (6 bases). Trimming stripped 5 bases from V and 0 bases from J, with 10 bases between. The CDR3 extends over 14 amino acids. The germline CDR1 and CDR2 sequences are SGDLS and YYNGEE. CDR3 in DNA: TGTGCCAGCAGTGTCGGGGGAAGCACAGATACGCAGTATTTT. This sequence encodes CASSVGGSTDTQYF. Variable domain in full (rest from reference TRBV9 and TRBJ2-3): DSGVTQTPKHLITATGQRVTLRCSPRSGDLSVYWYQQSLDQGLQFLIQYYNGEERAKGNILERFSAQQFPDLHSELNLSSLELGDSALYFCASSVGGSTDTQYFGPGTRLTVL.

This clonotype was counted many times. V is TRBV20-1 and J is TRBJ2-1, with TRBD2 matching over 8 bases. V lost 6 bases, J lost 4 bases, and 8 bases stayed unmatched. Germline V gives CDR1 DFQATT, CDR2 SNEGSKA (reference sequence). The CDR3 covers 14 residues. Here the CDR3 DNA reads TGCAGTGCAAGCAGCGGGAGTGGATACAATGAGCAGTTCTTC. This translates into CSASSGSGYNEQFF.

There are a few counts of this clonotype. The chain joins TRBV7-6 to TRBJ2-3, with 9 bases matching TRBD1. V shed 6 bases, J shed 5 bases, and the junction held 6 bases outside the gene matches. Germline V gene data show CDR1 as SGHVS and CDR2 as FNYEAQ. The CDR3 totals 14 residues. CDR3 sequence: CASSGTGYGDTQYF. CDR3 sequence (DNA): TGTGCCAGCAGTGGGACAGGGTACGGAGATACGCAGTATTTT.

The CDR3 here is CASSQARLAGGDTDTQYF. The CDR3 DNA reads as TGTGCCAGCAGCCAAGCCCGACTAGCGGGAGGAGACACAGATACGCAGTATTTT. J is TRBJ2-3 and V is TRBV14; 13 nucleotides align to TRBD2. Trimming took 1 base from V and 2 from J; bases not matched to a gene: 6. CDR1 is SGHDN and CDR2 is FVKESK in the germline V gene. This CDR3 spans 18 amino acids.